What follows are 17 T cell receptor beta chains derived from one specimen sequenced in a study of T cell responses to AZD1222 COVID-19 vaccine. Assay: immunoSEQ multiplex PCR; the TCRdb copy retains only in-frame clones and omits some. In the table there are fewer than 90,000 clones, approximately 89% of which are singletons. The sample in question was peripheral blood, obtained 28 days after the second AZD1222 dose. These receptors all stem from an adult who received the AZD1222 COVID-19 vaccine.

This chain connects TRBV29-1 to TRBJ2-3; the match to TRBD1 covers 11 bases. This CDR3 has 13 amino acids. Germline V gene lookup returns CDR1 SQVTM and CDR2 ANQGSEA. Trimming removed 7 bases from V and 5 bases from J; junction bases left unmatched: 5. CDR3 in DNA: TGCAGCGCCCGGACAGGGGGCAGAGATACGCAGTATTTT. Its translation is CSARTGGRDTQYF.

CDR3 DNA: TGTGCCAGCAGCTTAACTGTGGGAGCTAATGAAAAACTGTTTTTT. It is translated as CASSLTVGANEKLFF. The gene calls are TRBV7-2 and TRBJ1-4; the D is unclear. The CDR3 covers 15 residues. Trimming pared 2 bases from V and 3 bases from J, leaving 10 bases between. Looked up from germline, CDR1 is SGHTA and CDR2 is FQGNSA.

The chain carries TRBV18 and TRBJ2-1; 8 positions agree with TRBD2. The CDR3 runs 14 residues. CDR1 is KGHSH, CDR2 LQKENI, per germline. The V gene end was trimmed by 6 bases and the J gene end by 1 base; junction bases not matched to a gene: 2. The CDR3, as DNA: TGTGCCAGCTCCGGGGGGGCATCCTACAATGAGCAGTTCTTC. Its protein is CASSGGASYNEQFF.

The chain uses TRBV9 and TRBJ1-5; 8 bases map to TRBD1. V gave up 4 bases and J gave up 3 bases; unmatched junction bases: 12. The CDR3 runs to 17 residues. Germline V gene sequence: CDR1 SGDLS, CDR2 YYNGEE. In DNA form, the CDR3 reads TGTGCCAGCAGCCCAAACGCCGACAGGGGCCTCAATCAGCCCCAGCATTTT. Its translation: CASSPNADRGLNQPQHF.

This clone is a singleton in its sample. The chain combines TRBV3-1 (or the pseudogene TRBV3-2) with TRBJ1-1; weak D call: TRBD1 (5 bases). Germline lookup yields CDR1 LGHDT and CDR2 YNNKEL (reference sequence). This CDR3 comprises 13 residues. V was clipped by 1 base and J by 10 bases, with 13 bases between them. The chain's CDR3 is CASSQADIKGAFF. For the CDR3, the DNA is TGTGCCAGCAGCCAAGCGGACATCAAAGGAGCTTTCTTT.

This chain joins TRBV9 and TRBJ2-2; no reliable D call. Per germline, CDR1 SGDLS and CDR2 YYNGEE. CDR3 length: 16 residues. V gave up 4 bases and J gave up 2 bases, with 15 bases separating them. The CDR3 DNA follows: TGTGCCAGCAGCACAGACCATGTTCGAAACACCGGGGAGCTGTTTTTT. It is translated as CASSTDHVRNTGELFF.

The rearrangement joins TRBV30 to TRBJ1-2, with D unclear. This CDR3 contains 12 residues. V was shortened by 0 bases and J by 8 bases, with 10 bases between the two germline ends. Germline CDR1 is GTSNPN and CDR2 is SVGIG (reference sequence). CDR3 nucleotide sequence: TGTGCCTGGAGTGTCCGAAGCTGGGGCTACACCTTC. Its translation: CAWSVRSWGYTF.

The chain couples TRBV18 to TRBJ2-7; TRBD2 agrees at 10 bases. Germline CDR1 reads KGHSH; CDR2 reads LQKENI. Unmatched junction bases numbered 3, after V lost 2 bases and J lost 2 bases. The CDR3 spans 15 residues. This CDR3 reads CASSPASGGAYEQYF. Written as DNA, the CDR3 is TGTGCCAGCTCACCAGCTAGCGGGGGCGCCTACGAGCAGTACTTC.

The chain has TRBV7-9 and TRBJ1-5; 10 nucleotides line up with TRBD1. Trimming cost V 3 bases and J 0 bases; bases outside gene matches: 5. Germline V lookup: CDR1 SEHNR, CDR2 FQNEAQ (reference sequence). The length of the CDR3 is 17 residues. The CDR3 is CASSFGTGAFSNQPQHF. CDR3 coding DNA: TGTGCCAGCAGCTTCGGGACAGGGGCCTTTAGCAATCAGCCCCAGCATTTT.

CDR3 amino acids: CASSLLGGTNEKLFF. The CDR3, as DNA: TGCGCCAGCAGCTTGTTGGGGGGCACGAATGAAAAACTGTTTTTT. The chain employs TRBV5-1 and TRBJ1-4; D perhaps matches TRBD1 (6 bases). V lost 1 base and J lost 5, with 12 bases in between. Germline assignment: CDR1 SGHRS and CDR2 YFSETQ. The CDR3 length is 15 residues.

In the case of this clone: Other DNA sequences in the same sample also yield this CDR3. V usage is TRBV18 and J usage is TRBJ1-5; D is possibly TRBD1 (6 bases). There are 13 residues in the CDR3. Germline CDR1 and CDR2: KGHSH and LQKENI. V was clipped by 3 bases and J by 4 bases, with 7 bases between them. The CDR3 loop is CASSPDRNQPQHF. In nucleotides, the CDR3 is TGTGCCAGCTCACCGGACAGAAATCAGCCCCAGCATTTT. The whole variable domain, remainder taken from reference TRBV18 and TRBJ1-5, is NAGVMQNPRHLVRRRGQEARLRCSPMKGHSHVYWYRQLPEEGLKFMVYLQKENIIDESGMPKERFSAEFPKEGPSILRIQQVVRGDSAAYFCASSPDRNQPQHFGDGTRLSIL.

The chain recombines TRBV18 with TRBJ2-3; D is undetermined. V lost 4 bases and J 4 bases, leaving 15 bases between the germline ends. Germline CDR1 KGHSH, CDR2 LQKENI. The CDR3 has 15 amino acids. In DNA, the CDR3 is TGTGCCAGCTCACAACAAACCGGGTCCGCAGATACGCAGTATTTT. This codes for CASSQQTGSADTQYF.

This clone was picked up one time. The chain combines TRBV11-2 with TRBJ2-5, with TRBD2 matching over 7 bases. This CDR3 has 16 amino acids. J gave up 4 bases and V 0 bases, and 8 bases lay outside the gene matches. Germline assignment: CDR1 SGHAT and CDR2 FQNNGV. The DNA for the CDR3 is TGTGCCAGCAGCTTAGATGTGGGGGTAGCGGGAGAGACCCAGTACTTC. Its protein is CASSLDVGVAGETQYF.

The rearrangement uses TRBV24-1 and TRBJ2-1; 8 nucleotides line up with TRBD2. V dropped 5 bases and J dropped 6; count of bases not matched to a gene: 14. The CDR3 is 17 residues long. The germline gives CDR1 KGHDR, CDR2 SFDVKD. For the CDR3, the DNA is TGTGCCACCAGTGCCCCACCCCGGGGGGGCCTGGTCAATGAGCAGTTCTTC. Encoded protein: CATSAPPRGGLVNEQFF.

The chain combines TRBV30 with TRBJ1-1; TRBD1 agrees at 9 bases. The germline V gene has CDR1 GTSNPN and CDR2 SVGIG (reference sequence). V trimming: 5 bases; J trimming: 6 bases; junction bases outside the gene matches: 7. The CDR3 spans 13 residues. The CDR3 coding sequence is TGTGCCTGGGGGACAGGGAAGGCAGCTGAAGCTTTCTTT. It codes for CAWGTGKAAEAFF.

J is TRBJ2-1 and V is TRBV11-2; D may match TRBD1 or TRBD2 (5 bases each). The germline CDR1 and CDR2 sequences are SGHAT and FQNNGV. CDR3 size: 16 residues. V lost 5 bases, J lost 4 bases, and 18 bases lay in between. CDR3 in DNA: TGTGCCAGCAGCCAAATTTCCGGGACGTCATACAATGAGCAGTTCTTC. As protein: CASSQISGTSYNEQFF.

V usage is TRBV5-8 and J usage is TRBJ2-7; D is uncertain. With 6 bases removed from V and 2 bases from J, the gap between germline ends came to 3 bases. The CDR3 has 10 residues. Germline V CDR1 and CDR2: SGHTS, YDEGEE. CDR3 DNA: TGTGCCAGCACCACCTACGAGCAGTACTTC. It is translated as CASTTYEQYF.